This is a list of T cell receptor beta chains from one sample in a study of OX40 agonist ivuxolimab in advanced cancers. The repertoire was sequenced with immunoSEQ multiplex PCR; TCRdb's copy has only in-frame clones and lacks some. The table shows tens of thousands of clones, with about 86% occurring only once. Material: CD4+ or CD8+ T cells sorted from blood, obtained in a trial of the OX40 agonist ivuxolimab. The receptors were gathered from an adult with an advanced solid tumor such as melanoma, head and neck, liver or kidney cancer. Both conserved end residues are part of each CDR3.

15 | TRBJ1-1 | TRBV4-1 | CASSPIQGRNTEAFF
15 | TRBJ1-5 | TRBV7-8 | CASSLTVGSNQPQHF
15 | TRBJ1-4 | TRBV18 | CASSRTGATNEKLFF
12 | TRBJ2-1 | TRBV30 | CAWSTGYNEQFF
20 | TRBJ1-1 | TRBV11-3 | CASSLDWALGQGLMNTEAFF
14 | TRBJ1-1 | TRBV19 | CASSKAPGGTEAFF
16 | TRBJ1-4 | TRBV6-1 | CASSEFGRATNEKLFF
16 | TRBJ2-3 | TRBV15 | CATSREPGLTTDTQYF
14 | TRBJ2-7 | TRBV29-1 | CSVEAPDSPYEQYF
15 | TRBJ2-1 | TRBV2 | CASSQGWELHNEQFF
14 | TRBJ2-5 | TRBV5-1 | CASSLVRGSETQYF
15 | TRBJ1-1 | TRBV6-6 | CASSYGTDLNTEAFF
15 | TRBJ2-7 | TRBV12-2 | CASRLVWQGAYEQYF
15 | TRBJ1-2 | TRBV5-6 | CASSLAWGQLYGYTF
13 | TRBJ2-3 | TRBV11-3 | CASSFTTTDTQYF
15 | TRBJ2-1 | TRBV19 | CASSIGRGGGNEQFF
17 | TRBJ2-1 | TRBV7-2 | CASSLRGRGHGIGEQFF
16 | TRBJ1-4 | TRBV7-6 | CASSSTSTGLNEKLFF
16 | TRBJ2-1 | TRBV28 | CASSSLAGVPANEQFF
14 | TRBJ2-3 | TRBV27 | CASSSSLSTDTQYF
18 | TRBJ2-5 | TRBV21-1 | CASSKTIQSGEGQETQYF
15 | TRBJ1-1 | TRBV6-6 | CASSYAGREYTEAFF
14 | TRBJ1-2 | TRBV11-2 | CASSFSTGIYGYTF
13 | TRBJ1-5 | TRBV7-8 | CASSLASSQPQHF
13 | TRBJ1-1 | TRBV7-9 | CASSHQGPTEAFF
13 | TRBJ2-5 | TRBV6-1 | CASGAGIQETQYF
14 | TRBJ2-7 | TRBV19 | CASSFSTGGSEQYF
16 | TRBJ1-5 | TRBV21-1 | CASSKRLHWHHQPQHF
15 | TRBJ1-2 | TRBV28 | CASSLSRGANYGYTF
14 | TRBJ2-7 | TRBV7-2 | CASSYGQGSYEQYF
11 | TRBJ1-1 | TRBV4-1 | CASSHFTEAFF
14 | TRBJ2-5 | TRBV11-1 | CASSFGGEGETQYF
15 | TRBJ1-5 | TRBV6-1 | CASSDGPYSNQPQHF
15 | TRBJ2-7 | TRBV6-5 | CASSRSGQGRDEQYF
14 | TRBJ2-3 | TRBV10-1 | CASSETLRTDTQYF
13 | TRBJ2-7 | TRBV6-5 | CASSYGGNYEQYF
17 | TRBJ2-3 | TRBV19 | CASSAPPRGTNRDTQYF
16 | TRBJ2-3 | TRBV11-3 | CASSSASPSGADTQYF
15 | TRBJ2-7 | TRBV7-6 | CASSLEQGASYEQYF
13 | TRBJ2-7 | TRBV7-8 | CASSLDRGLEQYF
20 | TRBJ1-2 | TRBV9 | CASSVGPPGTGGSFNYGYTF
16 | TRBJ1-5 | TRBV5-5 | CASSLAGENSNQPQHF
18 | TRBJ2-2 | TRBV18 | CASSPTGTGEINTGELFF
14 | TRBJ2-7 | TRBV28 | CASSLGQGAYEQYF
16 | TRBJ2-1 | TRBV2 | CASSPDTSWRYNEQFF
13 | TRBJ1-1 | TRBV29-1 | CSGKGRQNTEAFF
16 | TRBJ2-7 | TRBV7-6 | CASSLRLRVPDYEQYF
16 | TRBJ2-2 | TRBV5-7 | CASSLDSGGRTGELFF
9 | TRBJ1-2 | TRBV6-1 | CASNHGYTF